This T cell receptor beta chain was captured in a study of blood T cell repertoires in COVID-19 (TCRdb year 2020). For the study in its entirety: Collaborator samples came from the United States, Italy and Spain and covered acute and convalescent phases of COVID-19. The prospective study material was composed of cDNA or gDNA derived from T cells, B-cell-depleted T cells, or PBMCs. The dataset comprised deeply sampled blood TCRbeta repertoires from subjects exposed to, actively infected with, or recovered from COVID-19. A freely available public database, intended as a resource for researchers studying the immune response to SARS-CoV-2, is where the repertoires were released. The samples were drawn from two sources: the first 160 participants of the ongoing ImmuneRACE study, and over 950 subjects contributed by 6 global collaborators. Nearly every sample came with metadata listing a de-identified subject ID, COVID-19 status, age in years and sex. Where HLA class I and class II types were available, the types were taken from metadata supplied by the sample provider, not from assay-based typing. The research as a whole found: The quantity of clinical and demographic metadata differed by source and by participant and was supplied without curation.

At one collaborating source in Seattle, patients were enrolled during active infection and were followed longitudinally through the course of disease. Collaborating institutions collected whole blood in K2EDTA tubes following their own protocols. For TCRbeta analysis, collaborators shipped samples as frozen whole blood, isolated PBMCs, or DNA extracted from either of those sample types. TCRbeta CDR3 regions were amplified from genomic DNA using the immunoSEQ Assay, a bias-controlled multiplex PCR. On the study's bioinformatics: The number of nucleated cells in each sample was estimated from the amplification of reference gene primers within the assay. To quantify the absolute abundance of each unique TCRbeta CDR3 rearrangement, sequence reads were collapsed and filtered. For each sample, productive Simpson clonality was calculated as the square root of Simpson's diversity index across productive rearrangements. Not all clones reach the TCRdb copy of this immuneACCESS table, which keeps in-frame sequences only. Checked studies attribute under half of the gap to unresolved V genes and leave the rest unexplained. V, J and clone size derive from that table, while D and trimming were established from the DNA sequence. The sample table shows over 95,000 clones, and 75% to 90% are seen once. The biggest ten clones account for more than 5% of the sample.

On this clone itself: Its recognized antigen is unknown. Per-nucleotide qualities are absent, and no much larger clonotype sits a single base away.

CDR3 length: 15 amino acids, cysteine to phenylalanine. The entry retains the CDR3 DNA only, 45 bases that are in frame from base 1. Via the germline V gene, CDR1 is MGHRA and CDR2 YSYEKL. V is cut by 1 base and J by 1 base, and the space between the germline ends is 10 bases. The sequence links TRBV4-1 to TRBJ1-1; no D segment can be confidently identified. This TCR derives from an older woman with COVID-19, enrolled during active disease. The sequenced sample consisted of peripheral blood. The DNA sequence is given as TGCGCCAGCAGCCAAGCCTCCAGCGGGAACACTGAAGCTTTCTTT. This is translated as CASSQASSGNTEAFF.